The 8 T cell receptor beta chains presented below share a single source sample, sequenced in a study of blood T cell repertoires in COVID-19. Profiling relied on immunoSEQ multiplex PCR, and the TCRdb table lists in-frame clones only, not all of them. The table lists 70,000 to 85,000 clones, approximately 86% of them singletons. The sequencing sample was made of peripheral blood. The receptor set was obtained from a woman aged 45-65 years with active or convalescent COVID-19.

CDR3 sequence reads: CATNQENTGELFF. The CDR3 DNA reads as TGTGCCACTAACCAGGAGAACACCGGGGAGCTGTTTTTT. This chain uses TRBV10-3 with TRBJ2-2; D uncertain. The CDR3 is made up of 13 amino acids. Trimming took off 10 bases at V and 1 base at J, with 10 bases between the two ends. Germline CDR1 and CDR2: ENHRY and SYGVKD.

The chain recombines TRBV12-3 or TRBV12-4 with TRBJ1-2; D not certain. The CDR3 runs 12 residues. Trimming pared 10 bases from V and 1 base from J, leaving 10 bases between. CDR3 sequence (DNA): TGTGCCACCCATGGGCTTAACTATGGCTACACCTTC. It is translated as CATHGLNYGYTF.

The chain joins TRBV4-3 to TRBJ2-2; D call uncertain. The germline V gene encodes CDR1 LGHNA and CDR2 YSLEER. V was pared by 6 bases and J by 3 bases, with 8 bases between. The CDR3 runs 13 residues. CDR3 DNA sequence: TGCGCCAGCAGGGCCTCTTACACCGGGGAGCTGTTTTTT. This translates into CASRASYTGELFF.

The chain is built from TRBV20-1 and TRBJ2-5; TRBD2 is a possible D gene (5 bases). Per germline, CDR1 DFQATT and CDR2 SNEGSKA (reference sequence). V was pared by 3 bases and J by 5 bases, with 13 bases between. The CDR3 consists of 13 residues. The CDR3 spells CSASILGEETQYF. CDR3 bases: TGCAGTGCTAGTATACTCGGGGAGGAGACCCAGTACTTC.

This chain links TRBV9 with TRBJ2-1; tentatively, D is TRBD2 (5 bases). Germline V gene sequence: CDR1 SGDLS, CDR2 YYNGEE. V lost 1 base and J lost 5, with 13 bases in between. The CDR3 runs 15 residues. This chain's CDR3 is CASSVSQRIDNEQFF. The CDR3 region has the DNA TGTGCCAGCAGCGTAAGCCAGCGGATAGACAATGAGCAGTTCTTC.

This rearrangement joins TRBV9 to TRBJ1-4; no firm D call. The CDR3 sequence is 15 residues long. Per the germline V gene, CDR1 is SGDLS and CDR2 is YYNGEE. Trimming pared 0 bases from V and 3 bases from J, leaving 9 bases between. CDR3 in amino acids: CASSVGPEANEKLFF. The CDR3 DNA reads TGTGCCAGCAGCGTAGGTCCAGAAGCTAATGAAAAACTGTTTTTT.

The chain couples TRBV5-1 to TRBJ2-3; D might be TRBD1 (6 bases). Trimming removed 4 bases at V and 4 bases at J, with 22 bases between. The CDR3 contains 17 residues. Germline V gene sequence: CDR1 SGHRS, CDR2 YFSETQ. CDR3 nucleotide sequence: TGCGCCAGCAGCCAGGGGTTAGGTTTCAGGGCGGCAGATACGCAGTATTTT. It encodes CASSQGLGFRAADTQYF. The whole variable domain, remainder taken from reference TRBV5-1 and TRBJ2-3, is KAGVTQTPRYLIKTRGQQVTLSCSPISGHRSVSWYQQTPGQGLQFLFEYFSETQRNKGNFPGRFSGRQFSNSRSEMNVSTLELGDSALYLCASSQGLGFRAADTQYFGPGTRLTVL.

The CDR3 reads CASSITGGRNEQFF. The CDR3, as DNA: TGTGCCAGTAGTATAACGGGGGGGCGCAATGAGCAGTTCTTC. The rearrangement uses TRBV19 and TRBJ2-1, with TRBD2 matching over 8 bases. Germline CDR1 and CDR2: LNHDA and SQIVND (reference sequence). Trimming cost V 2 bases and J 6 bases; bases outside gene matches: 3. The CDR3 loop spans 14 amino acids.